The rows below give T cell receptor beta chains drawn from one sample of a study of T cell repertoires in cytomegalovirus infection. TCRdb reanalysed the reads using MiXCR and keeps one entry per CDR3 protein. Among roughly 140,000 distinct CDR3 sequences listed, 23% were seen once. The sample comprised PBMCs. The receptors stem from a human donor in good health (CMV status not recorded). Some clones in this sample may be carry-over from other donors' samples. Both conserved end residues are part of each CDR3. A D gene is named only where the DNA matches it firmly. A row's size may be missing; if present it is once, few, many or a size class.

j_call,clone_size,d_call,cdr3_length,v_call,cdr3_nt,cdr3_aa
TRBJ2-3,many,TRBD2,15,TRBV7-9,TGTGCCAGCAGCGCGGGACTAGCGGGCACAGATACGCAGTATTTT,CASSAGLAGTDTQYF
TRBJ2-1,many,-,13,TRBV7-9,TGTGCCAGCAGCTTCGATGGGAAGAGTGAGCAGTTCTTC,CASSFDGKSEQFF
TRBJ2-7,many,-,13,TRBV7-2,TGTGCCAGCAGCTCCTCTCTCGCCTACGAGCAGTACTTC,CASSSSLAYEQYF
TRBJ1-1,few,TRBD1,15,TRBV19,TGTGCCAGTAGTCGACAGGGGGCCCGAGAGACTGAAGCTTTCTTT,CASSRQGARETEAFF
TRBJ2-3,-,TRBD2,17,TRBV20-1,TGCAGTGCAATTACTAGCGGGGGACTCAGACAGACAGATACGCAGTATTTT,CSAITSGGLRQTDTQYF
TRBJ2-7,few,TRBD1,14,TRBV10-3,TGTGCCATCAGTCCCGGACAGGGGAGCGACGAGCAGTACTTC,CAISPGQGSDEQYF
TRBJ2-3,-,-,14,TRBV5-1,TGCGCCAGCAGCGGGGGTGCTACCGTGGATACGCAGTATTTT,CASSGGATVDTQYF
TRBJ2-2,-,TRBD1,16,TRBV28,TGTGCCAGCAGTTCGACGGACAGGGCTTTTGCCGGGGAGCTGTTTTTT,CASSSTDRAFAGELFF
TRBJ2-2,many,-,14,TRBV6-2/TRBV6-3,TGTGCCAGCACTAGGGACCAGAACACCGGGGAGCTGTTTTTT,CASTRDQNTGELFF
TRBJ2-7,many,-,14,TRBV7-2,TGTGCCAGCAGCTTAAGCCCCGTTACCTACGAGCAGTACTTC,CASSLSPVTYEQYF
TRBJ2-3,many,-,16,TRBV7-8,TGTGCCAGCAGGGCCCCGTGGGGGTCCGACACAGATACGCAGTATTTT,CASRAPWGSDTDTQYF
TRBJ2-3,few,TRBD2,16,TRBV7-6,TGTGCCAGCAGCTCCAACGCTGGCGGGAGCCCAGATACGCAGTATTTT,CASSSNAGGSPDTQYF
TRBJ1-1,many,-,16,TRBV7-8,TGTGCCAGCAGCTTAGCGCGGACGGGGCTGAACACTGAAGCTTTCTTT,CASSLARTGLNTEAFF
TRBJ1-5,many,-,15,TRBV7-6,TGTGCCAGCAGCTTTCGGGGTAATAGCAATCAGCCCCAGCATTTT,CASSFRGNSNQPQHF
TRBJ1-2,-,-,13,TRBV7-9,TGTGCCAGCAGCGGACCAGCGAGCTATGGCTACACCTTC,CASSGPASYGYTF
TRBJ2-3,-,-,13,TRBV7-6,TGTGCCAGCAGCTTAGCGCAAGGAAGTACGCAGTATTTT,CASSLAQGSTQYF
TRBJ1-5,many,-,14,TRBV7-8,TGTGCCAGCAGCAAGGGACAAATCAATCAGCCCCAGCATTTT,CASSKGQINQPQHF
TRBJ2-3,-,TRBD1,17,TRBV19,TGTGCCAGTAGCAATCAACAGGGGGCGCGCAGCACAGATACGCAGTATTTT,CASSNQQGARSTDTQYF
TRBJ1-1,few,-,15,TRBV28,TGTGCCAGCAGCCCCCCCGGGGAGGGCGGGCCTGAAGCTTTCTTT,CASSPPGEGGPEAFF
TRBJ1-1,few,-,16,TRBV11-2,TGTGCCAGCAACTTCCCAACCGGCGGGGAGAGCACTGAAGCTTTCTTT,CASNFPTGGESTEAFF
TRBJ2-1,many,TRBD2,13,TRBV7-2,TGTGCCAGCAGCCCCCGACTAGCGAATGAGCAGTTCTTC,CASSPRLANEQFF
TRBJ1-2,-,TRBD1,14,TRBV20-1,TGCAGTGCCAGAACTCCGGGACAGGGCTTTGGCTACACCTTC,CSARTPGQGFGYTF
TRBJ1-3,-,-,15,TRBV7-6,TGTGCTAGCAGCCACAGGGTTGAGGCTGGAAACACCATATATTTT,CASSHRVEAGNTIYF
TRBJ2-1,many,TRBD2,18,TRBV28,TGTGCCAGCAGTATCTTCAGCGGGACTAGCGGGAGACGGAATGAGCAGTTCTTC,CASSIFSGTSGRRNEQFF
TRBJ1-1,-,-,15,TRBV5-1,TGCGCCAGCAGCTTGGCCTACAGGGAGGACACTGAAGCTTTCTTT,CASSLAYREDTEAFF
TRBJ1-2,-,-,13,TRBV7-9,TGTGCCAGCAGCGCGGGACACAACTATGGCTACACCTTC,CASSAGHNYGYTF
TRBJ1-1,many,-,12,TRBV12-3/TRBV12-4,TGTGCCAGCATGGTTCGGGGCACTGAAGCTTTCTTT,CASMVRGTEAFF
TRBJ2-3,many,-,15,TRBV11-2,TGTGCCAGCAGCTTCGGGACATTGGAGTCAGATACGCAGTATTTT,CASSFGTLESDTQYF